This TCR beta chain was documented in a study of T cells in tuberculosis listed by TCRdb under 2018. Regarding the study in general: To characterize T cells specific for the mycobacterial lipid antigen glucose monomycolate (GMM), the study used CD1B tetramers together with high-throughput TCR immunosequencing. On the study overall, not on this receptor specifically: T cells that bind the CD1B-GMM tetramer with low affinity may not have been captured by the stringent sort gate.

Because TCR-alpha and TCR-beta chains were sequenced unpaired, no chain pairing information was available. The immunoSEQ multiplex PCR assay was used to generate TCR libraries, with TCR-beta and/or TCR-alpha/delta assays applied to each sample. The amplified TCR libraries were sequenced on the Illumina high-throughput platform. The authors processed their data as follows. Clustering and dimensionality reduction relied on pairwise TCRdist distances among GMM-specific receptors from T cells that were either sorted ex vivo or expanded in vitro. Sequence motifs defined by gene usage and CDR3 content were tested for enrichment in tetramer-positive versus tetramer-negative populations. TCRdb carries this immuneACCESS record with in-frame sequences only. Its versions omit some clonotypes, under half of them owing to an unresolved V gene in the studies checked, with the rest unexplained. V and J calls and clone size are given by that table; D and trimming were obtained from the DNA. The sample has more than 70,000 clones on record, roughly 93% of them singletons. The ten most abundant clones make up 1.5% to 2% of the sample.

Details on this clone: No base-level quality is on record; no much larger clone is a single base apart.

Reading from cysteine to phenylalanine, the CDR3 counts 14 amino acids. The retained sequence is limited to the CDR3, 42 bases, with the frame set at the first base. CDR1 and CDR2 (PRHDT, FYEKMQ) derive from the germline V gene (reference sequence). V and J are trimmed by 5 bases and 4 bases, and the gene matches miss 4 bases of the junction. PBMC were thawed, rested overnight, stained with GMM-loaded CD1B tetramer, a Live/Dead dye and anti-CD3, and then sorted on a FACS Aria II. The CD1B tetramers were loaded with C32 glucose monomycolate that had been purified from Rhodococcus equi. PBMC used for tetramer sorting had been depleted of CD14-expressing monocytes for a separate study before cryopreservation. From each donor, some 100,000 tetramer-negative cells were sorted and were analyzed alongside the tetramer-positive cells. GMM-loaded CD1B tetramers were used to sort antigen-specific T cells from four healthy South African adults.

The chain couples TRBV13 to TRBJ2-1; 8 central nucleotides agree with TRBD2. Sequencing was done on a sample of CD1b-GMM tetramer-negative cells sorted from PBMCs. This specimen's cell subset or site label, interpreted: T cells not binding CD1B-GMM tetramer, sorted from same donor. This receptor was taken from an adult woman with latent tuberculosis. The DNA reads TGTGCCAGCAGCCCGGGGGGGCTGTACAATGAGCAGTTCTTC. Its translation reads: CASSPGGLYNEQFF.